These T cell receptor beta chains were read from a single sample in a study of CD8 T cells in ankylosing spondylitis. Each CDR3 protein gets one entry after TCRdb re-called the 5' RACE reads with MiXCR. The sample contains over 700,000 distinct CDR3 sequences, around 20% of which appear only once. Sequencing input: blood, either unsorted or a sorted T cell fraction (not recorded which). These receptor sequences come from a male donor with ankylosing spondylitis. The CDR3 runs from the conserved cysteine through the conserved F or W. A D gene is named only where the DNA matches it firmly. Clone size is given for some rows only: seen once, a few or many times, or a class if the clone is expanded.

clone_size j_call d_call v_call cdr3_aa cdr3_nt
few TRBJ2-1 - TRBV12-3/TRBV12-4 CASSLRTGNEQFF TGTGCCAGCAGTTTACGGACTGGCAATGAGCAGTTCTTC
few TRBJ2-3 TRBD1 TRBV12-3/TRBV12-4 CASSFNRGDTQYF TGTGCCAGCAGTTTTAACAGGGGAGATACGCAGTATTTT
few TRBJ2-3 - TRBV12-3/TRBV12-4 CASTPAVADTQYF TGTGCCAGCACCCCGGCGGTAGCAGATACGCAGTATTTT
- TRBJ1-4 - TRBV7-2 CASSFQDTRILGEKLFF TGTGCCAGCAGCTTCCAGGACACCCGGATCTTGGGTGAAAAACTGTTTTTT
few TRBJ1-6 - TRBV5-5 CASSLAFQGSPLHF TGTGCCAGCAGCTTGGCGTTCCAGGGCTCACCCCTCCACTTT
- TRBJ1-1 - TRBV4-1 CASSQGQTNTEAFF TGCGCCAGCAGCCAGGGACAAACGAACACTGAAGCTTTCTTT
few TRBJ2-5 - TRBV27 CASSLLGSDTLGETQYF TGTGCCAGCAGTTTATTAGGGTCGGACACTCTGGGGGAGACCCAGTACTTC
- TRBJ2-3 - TRBV20-1 CSATLGHRPDTQYF TGCAGTGCTACCCTGGGCCATCGCCCAGATACGCAGTATTTT
- TRBJ2-7 - TRBV12-3/TRBV12-4 CASSSPRARGDEQYF TGTGCCAGCAGTTCCCCCAGGGCCAGAGGGGACGAGCAGTACTTC
few TRBJ2-3 - TRBV29-1 CSVDGASFTDTQYF TGCAGCGTCGACGGCGCTTCTTTCACAGATACGCAGTATTTT
- TRBJ2-3 - TRBV27 CASRAGTLPTDTQYF TGTGCCAGCAGGGCCGGGACCCTACCCACAGATACGCAGTATTTT
many TRBJ2-2 - TRBV5-1 CASSFTGPGELFF TGCGCCAGCAGCTTTACAGGGCCCGGGGAGCTGTTTTTT
- TRBJ1-1 - TRBV7-3 CASSRGWGSEAFF TGTGCCAGCAGCCGGGGATGGGGCTCTGAAGCTTTCTTT
- TRBJ1-2 TRBD1 TRBV29-1 CSVERQGAQNYGYTF TGCAGCGTTGAACGTCAGGGGGCCCAGAACTATGGCTACACCTTC
- TRBJ2-5 - TRBV4-1 CASSSRRGQETQYF TGCGCCAGCAGTTCAAGGCGCGGGCAAGAGACCCAGTACTTC
- TRBJ2-7 TRBD1 TRBV12-3/TRBV12-4 CASSFWDSYEQYF TGTGCCAGCAGTTTCTGGGACAGCTACGAGCAGTACTTC
few TRBJ2-1 TRBD2 TRBV20-1 CSATGLAGGPDEQFF TGCAGTGCCACCGGACTAGCGGGGGGGCCGGATGAGCAGTTCTTC
- TRBJ1-5 TRBD1 TRBV10-3 CAISESGQGRGSNQPQHF TGTGCCATCAGTGAGTCGGGACAGGGGAGGGGAAGCAATCAGCCCCAGCATTTT
- TRBJ1-5 - TRBV18 CASSLTGTPKSSNQPQHF TGTGCCAGCTCGCTCACCGGGACACCCAAAAGTAGCAATCAGCCCCAGCATTTT
few TRBJ2-3 TRBD2 TRBV12-3/TRBV12-4 CASRTGGPDTQYF TGTGCCAGCCGTACGGGAGGACCAGATACGCAGTATTTT
- TRBJ2-7 TRBD1 TRBV2 CASGGWTGGSGYEQHF TGTGCCAGCGGAGGTTGGACAGGGGGTAGCGGTTACGAGCAGCACTTC
few TRBJ2-5 - TRBV9 CASSVVGSGETQYF TGTGCCAGCAGCGTAGTGGGGAGCGGGGAGACCCAGTACTTC
few TRBJ1-2 - TRBV7-9 CASSAPKSYGYTF TGTGCCAGCAGCGCCCCCAAAAGCTATGGCTACACCTTC
few TRBJ2-1 TRBD1 TRBV16 CASSRPTGSGLNEQFF TGTGCCAGCAGCCGTCCGACAGGGTCGGGGCTCAATGAGCAGTTCTTC
few TRBJ2-1 TRBD2 TRBV6-5 CASTYSSGRTYNEQFF TGTGCCAGCACATACTCTAGCGGGAGGACCTACAATGAGCAGTTCTTC
- TRBJ1-3 - TRBV7-2 CASSAVGNSGNTIYF TGTGCCAGCAGCGCCGTAGGTAACTCTGGAAACACCATATATTTT